These 8 T cell receptor beta chains were sequenced from one sample in a study of shared clonotypes between healthy human individuals. Terminally differentiated effector memory CD45RA+ cells were left out of the naive CD8 fraction, which was CD45RO-negative and positively selected for CCR7. The repertoire was sequenced with immunoSEQ multiplex PCR; TCRdb's copy has only in-frame clones and lacks some. This table has about 2 million clones, about 95% appearing once. What was sequenced was naive CD8+ T cells sorted from blood. Source of these receptors: a man between 18 and 35 years old in good health.

The rearrangement joins TRBV5-1 to TRBJ2-5, with D possibly matching TRBD2 (6 bases). CDR3 length equals 17 residues. V shed 4 bases and J shed 2 bases, with 21 bases lying between them. From germline, CDR1 is SGHRS and CDR2 YFSETQ. The CDR3, as DNA: TGCGCCAGCAGCGCACGAAGTCCATGGGGGACTCAAGAGACCCAGTACTTC. Its translation is CASSARSPWGTQETQYF.

The chain couples TRBV7-9 to TRBJ2-5; weak D call: TRBD2 (6 bases). The CDR3 runs 13 residues. Looked up from germline, CDR1 is SEHNR and CDR2 is FQNEAQ (reference sequence). Trimming took 5 bases from V and 7 from J, leaving 14 bases between them. CDR3 nucleotides: TGTGCCAGCAGCCGCACTGACGGGGGGACCCAGTACTTC. Amino acids: CASSRTDGGTQYF.

This chain connects TRBV6-5 to TRBJ2-7; 8 nucleotides align to TRBD2. Germline CDR1 and CDR2: MNHEY and SVGAGI. Trimming took 6 bases from V and 4 from J; bases not matched to a gene: 11. The CDR3 totals 15 residues. CDR3 region: CASSPFTGGVYEQYF. The CDR3 nucleotides read TGTGCCAGCAGCCCATTCACGGGGGGGGTTTACGAGCAGTACTTC.

This clone has a single count. CDR3 protein: CAISENEGLAESYNEQFF. In DNA form, the CDR3 reads TGTGCCATCAGTGAAAACGAGGGACTAGCGGAGTCCTACAATGAGCAGTTCTTC. The chain carries TRBV10-3 and TRBJ2-1; 11 bases match TRBD2. Germline-derived CDR1 and CDR2 are ENHRY and SYGVKD. The CDR3 is 18 residues long. V trimming: 3 bases; J trimming: 1 base; junction bases outside the gene matches: 8.

The gene calls are TRBV19 and TRBJ2-5; 7 bases map to TRBD2. Germline V lookup: CDR1 LNHDA, CDR2 SQIVND (reference sequence). V shed 1 base and J 7 bases; nucleotides not matched to a gene: 6. The CDR3 covers 14 residues. Here the CDR3 reads CASSIAASGGTQYF. The CDR3 DNA sequence: TGTGCCAGTAGTATAGCGGCCTCGGGGGGGACCCAGTACTTC.

J is TRBJ2-1 and V is TRBV13; no reliable D call. The CDR3 has 16 amino acids. Germline loops: CDR1 PRHDT, CDR2 FYEKMQ (reference sequence). Trimming pared 4 bases from V and 0 bases from J, leaving 13 bases between. The CDR3 is CASSYPQVSSYNEQFF. The DNA for the CDR3 is TGTGCCAGCAGCTACCCTCAGGTGAGCTCCTACAATGAGCAGTTCTTC.

CDR3 DNA sequence: TGTGCCAGCAGTTTACCTCCGCACGGCCAAGAGACCCAGTACTTC. This translates into CASSLPPHGQETQYF. The genes are TRBV27 and TRBJ2-5; D ambiguous. V lost 2 bases and J lost 1, with 11 bases in between. Germline V lookup: CDR1 MNHEY, CDR2 SMNVEV (reference sequence). There are 15 residues in the CDR3.

Points on this clone: Other DNA sequences in this sample translate to the same CDR3. CDR3 protein: CASSGTGSPLHF. DNA of the CDR3: TGTGCCAGCAGCGGAACCGGTTCACCCCTCCACTTT. The chain recombines TRBV9 with TRBJ1-6; D is uncertain. Trimming took off 3 bases at V and 9 bases at J, with 7 bases between the two ends. This CDR3 region has 12 residues. The germline V gene has CDR1 SGDLS and CDR2 YYNGEE.